One and the same sample provided the 4 T cell receptor beta chains below, sequenced in a study of PD-L1 blockade in urothelial cancer. Measured with immunoSEQ multiplex PCR; TCRdb has only the in-frame clones, and not every one. The sample shows tens of thousands of clones, around 83% of them seen only once. The time point here: pretreatment peripheral blood. Sequencing was performed on PBMCs, taken around atezolizumab (anti-PD-L1) treatment. The receptors stem from a woman in her seventies with urothelial cancer.

The V gene is TRBV7-3, the J gene TRBJ1-3; 9 nucleotides agree with TRBD1. This CDR3 contains 15 residues. Germline V gene lookup returns CDR1 SGHTA and CDR2 FQGTGA. With 6 bases clipped from V and 4 bases from J, the junction kept 7 bases outside the gene matches. CDR3: CASSQTGGAGNTIYF. For the CDR3, the DNA is TGTGCCAGCAGTCAAACAGGGGGCGCGGGAAACACCATATATTTT.

This sequence joins TRBV6-5 and TRBJ2-7; possibly TRBD1 for D (6 bases). V was clipped by 5 bases and J by 6 bases, with 11 bases between them. Germline V gives CDR1 MNHEY, CDR2 SVGAGI. This CDR3 spans 12 amino acids. The CDR3 loop is CASSKQGAEQYF. CDR3 bases: TGTGCCAGCAGTAAACAGGGCGCCGAGCAGTACTTC.

This chain links TRBV18 with TRBJ2-7; TRBD1 agrees at 9 bases. The CDR3 totals 15 residues. CDR1 and CDR2 from the germline V gene are KGHSH and LQKENI. V lost 4 bases, J lost 4 bases, and 8 bases stayed unmatched. The CDR3 loop reads CASSLGQGSVYEQYF. In DNA form, the CDR3 reads TGTGCCAGCTCACTAGGACAGGGGTCGGTTTACGAGCAGTACTTC.

This clone was found a few times. The sample holds other DNA sequences that translate to the same CDR3. This chain uses TRBV11-3 with TRBJ2-1; maybe TRBD2 (5 bases). The V gene's germline CDR1 is SGHNT and CDR2 YENEEA. The V gene lost 2 bases and the J gene lost 10 bases, with 9 bases spanning the gap. The CDR3 spans 12 residues. The CDR3 sequence is CASSLLEGEQFF. CDR3 DNA: TGTGCCAGCAGCTTACTTGAGGGAGAGCAGTTCTTC.